This TCR beta chain was identified during a study of blood T cells in healthy people across ages. Study results and limitations: Researchers said unsorted PBMCs prevented a conclusive naive versus antigen-experienced comparison.

This clonotype was observed a handful of times. As yet, its antigen is unknown. PCR was performed a second time for 7 to 11 cycles using a sample-barcoded 5' primer and a J-beta primer mix. TCRdb processed the 5' RACE reads anew with MiXCR; each CDR3 protein has one entry. Among some 730,000 distinct CDR3 sequences listed, 22% were seen once. Sequenced input: blood. The clonotype was recovered from a man between 65 and 80 years old in good health.

The DNA for the CDR3 is TGTGCCAGCAGCTTAGGGTATCTAGCGGCCACAGATACGCAGTATTTT. Its translation is CASSLGYLAATDTQYF. This chain joins TRBV7-2 and TRBJ2-3; TRBD2 matches at 7 bases. CDR3 length: 16 residues. CDR1 SGHTA and CDR2 FQGNSA come from the germline V gene. V lost 1 base and J lost 2; bases outside the gene matches: 6.